A single T cell receptor (beta chain) is shown here with its context. Its cognate antigen is unknown. The sample is drawn from a study of T-cell memory formation after mild COVID-19. The 5'RACE method, run with constant-segment primers, produced TCR alpha and TCR beta cDNA libraries (carrying sample barcodes and UMIs). TCRdb passed the 5' RACE reads through MiXCR, listing each CDR3 protein once. The sample shows fewer than 300,000 distinct CDR3 sequences, 16% of them seen only once. This CDR3 is built from 13 residues. With 1 base removed from V and 6 bases from J, the gap between germline ends came to 7 bases. The germline V gene has CDR1 SEHNR and CDR2 FQNEAQ (reference sequence). Study-wide results and limits: Cross-reactive memory appears to have joined, as suggested by some responding clones showing up in pre-infection memory.

The chain links TRBV7-9 to TRBJ1-5; D not certain. The sample comprised PBMCs or a T cell subset sorted from them (not recorded which). This TCR came from a man aged 18 to 30 who had mild COVID-19 (a few samples of this study predate the infection). Cell type and time point are not known. The CDR3 is CASSLEASQPQHF. For the CDR3, the DNA is TGTGCCAGCAGCTTAGAGGCGTCTCAGCCCCAGCATTTT.